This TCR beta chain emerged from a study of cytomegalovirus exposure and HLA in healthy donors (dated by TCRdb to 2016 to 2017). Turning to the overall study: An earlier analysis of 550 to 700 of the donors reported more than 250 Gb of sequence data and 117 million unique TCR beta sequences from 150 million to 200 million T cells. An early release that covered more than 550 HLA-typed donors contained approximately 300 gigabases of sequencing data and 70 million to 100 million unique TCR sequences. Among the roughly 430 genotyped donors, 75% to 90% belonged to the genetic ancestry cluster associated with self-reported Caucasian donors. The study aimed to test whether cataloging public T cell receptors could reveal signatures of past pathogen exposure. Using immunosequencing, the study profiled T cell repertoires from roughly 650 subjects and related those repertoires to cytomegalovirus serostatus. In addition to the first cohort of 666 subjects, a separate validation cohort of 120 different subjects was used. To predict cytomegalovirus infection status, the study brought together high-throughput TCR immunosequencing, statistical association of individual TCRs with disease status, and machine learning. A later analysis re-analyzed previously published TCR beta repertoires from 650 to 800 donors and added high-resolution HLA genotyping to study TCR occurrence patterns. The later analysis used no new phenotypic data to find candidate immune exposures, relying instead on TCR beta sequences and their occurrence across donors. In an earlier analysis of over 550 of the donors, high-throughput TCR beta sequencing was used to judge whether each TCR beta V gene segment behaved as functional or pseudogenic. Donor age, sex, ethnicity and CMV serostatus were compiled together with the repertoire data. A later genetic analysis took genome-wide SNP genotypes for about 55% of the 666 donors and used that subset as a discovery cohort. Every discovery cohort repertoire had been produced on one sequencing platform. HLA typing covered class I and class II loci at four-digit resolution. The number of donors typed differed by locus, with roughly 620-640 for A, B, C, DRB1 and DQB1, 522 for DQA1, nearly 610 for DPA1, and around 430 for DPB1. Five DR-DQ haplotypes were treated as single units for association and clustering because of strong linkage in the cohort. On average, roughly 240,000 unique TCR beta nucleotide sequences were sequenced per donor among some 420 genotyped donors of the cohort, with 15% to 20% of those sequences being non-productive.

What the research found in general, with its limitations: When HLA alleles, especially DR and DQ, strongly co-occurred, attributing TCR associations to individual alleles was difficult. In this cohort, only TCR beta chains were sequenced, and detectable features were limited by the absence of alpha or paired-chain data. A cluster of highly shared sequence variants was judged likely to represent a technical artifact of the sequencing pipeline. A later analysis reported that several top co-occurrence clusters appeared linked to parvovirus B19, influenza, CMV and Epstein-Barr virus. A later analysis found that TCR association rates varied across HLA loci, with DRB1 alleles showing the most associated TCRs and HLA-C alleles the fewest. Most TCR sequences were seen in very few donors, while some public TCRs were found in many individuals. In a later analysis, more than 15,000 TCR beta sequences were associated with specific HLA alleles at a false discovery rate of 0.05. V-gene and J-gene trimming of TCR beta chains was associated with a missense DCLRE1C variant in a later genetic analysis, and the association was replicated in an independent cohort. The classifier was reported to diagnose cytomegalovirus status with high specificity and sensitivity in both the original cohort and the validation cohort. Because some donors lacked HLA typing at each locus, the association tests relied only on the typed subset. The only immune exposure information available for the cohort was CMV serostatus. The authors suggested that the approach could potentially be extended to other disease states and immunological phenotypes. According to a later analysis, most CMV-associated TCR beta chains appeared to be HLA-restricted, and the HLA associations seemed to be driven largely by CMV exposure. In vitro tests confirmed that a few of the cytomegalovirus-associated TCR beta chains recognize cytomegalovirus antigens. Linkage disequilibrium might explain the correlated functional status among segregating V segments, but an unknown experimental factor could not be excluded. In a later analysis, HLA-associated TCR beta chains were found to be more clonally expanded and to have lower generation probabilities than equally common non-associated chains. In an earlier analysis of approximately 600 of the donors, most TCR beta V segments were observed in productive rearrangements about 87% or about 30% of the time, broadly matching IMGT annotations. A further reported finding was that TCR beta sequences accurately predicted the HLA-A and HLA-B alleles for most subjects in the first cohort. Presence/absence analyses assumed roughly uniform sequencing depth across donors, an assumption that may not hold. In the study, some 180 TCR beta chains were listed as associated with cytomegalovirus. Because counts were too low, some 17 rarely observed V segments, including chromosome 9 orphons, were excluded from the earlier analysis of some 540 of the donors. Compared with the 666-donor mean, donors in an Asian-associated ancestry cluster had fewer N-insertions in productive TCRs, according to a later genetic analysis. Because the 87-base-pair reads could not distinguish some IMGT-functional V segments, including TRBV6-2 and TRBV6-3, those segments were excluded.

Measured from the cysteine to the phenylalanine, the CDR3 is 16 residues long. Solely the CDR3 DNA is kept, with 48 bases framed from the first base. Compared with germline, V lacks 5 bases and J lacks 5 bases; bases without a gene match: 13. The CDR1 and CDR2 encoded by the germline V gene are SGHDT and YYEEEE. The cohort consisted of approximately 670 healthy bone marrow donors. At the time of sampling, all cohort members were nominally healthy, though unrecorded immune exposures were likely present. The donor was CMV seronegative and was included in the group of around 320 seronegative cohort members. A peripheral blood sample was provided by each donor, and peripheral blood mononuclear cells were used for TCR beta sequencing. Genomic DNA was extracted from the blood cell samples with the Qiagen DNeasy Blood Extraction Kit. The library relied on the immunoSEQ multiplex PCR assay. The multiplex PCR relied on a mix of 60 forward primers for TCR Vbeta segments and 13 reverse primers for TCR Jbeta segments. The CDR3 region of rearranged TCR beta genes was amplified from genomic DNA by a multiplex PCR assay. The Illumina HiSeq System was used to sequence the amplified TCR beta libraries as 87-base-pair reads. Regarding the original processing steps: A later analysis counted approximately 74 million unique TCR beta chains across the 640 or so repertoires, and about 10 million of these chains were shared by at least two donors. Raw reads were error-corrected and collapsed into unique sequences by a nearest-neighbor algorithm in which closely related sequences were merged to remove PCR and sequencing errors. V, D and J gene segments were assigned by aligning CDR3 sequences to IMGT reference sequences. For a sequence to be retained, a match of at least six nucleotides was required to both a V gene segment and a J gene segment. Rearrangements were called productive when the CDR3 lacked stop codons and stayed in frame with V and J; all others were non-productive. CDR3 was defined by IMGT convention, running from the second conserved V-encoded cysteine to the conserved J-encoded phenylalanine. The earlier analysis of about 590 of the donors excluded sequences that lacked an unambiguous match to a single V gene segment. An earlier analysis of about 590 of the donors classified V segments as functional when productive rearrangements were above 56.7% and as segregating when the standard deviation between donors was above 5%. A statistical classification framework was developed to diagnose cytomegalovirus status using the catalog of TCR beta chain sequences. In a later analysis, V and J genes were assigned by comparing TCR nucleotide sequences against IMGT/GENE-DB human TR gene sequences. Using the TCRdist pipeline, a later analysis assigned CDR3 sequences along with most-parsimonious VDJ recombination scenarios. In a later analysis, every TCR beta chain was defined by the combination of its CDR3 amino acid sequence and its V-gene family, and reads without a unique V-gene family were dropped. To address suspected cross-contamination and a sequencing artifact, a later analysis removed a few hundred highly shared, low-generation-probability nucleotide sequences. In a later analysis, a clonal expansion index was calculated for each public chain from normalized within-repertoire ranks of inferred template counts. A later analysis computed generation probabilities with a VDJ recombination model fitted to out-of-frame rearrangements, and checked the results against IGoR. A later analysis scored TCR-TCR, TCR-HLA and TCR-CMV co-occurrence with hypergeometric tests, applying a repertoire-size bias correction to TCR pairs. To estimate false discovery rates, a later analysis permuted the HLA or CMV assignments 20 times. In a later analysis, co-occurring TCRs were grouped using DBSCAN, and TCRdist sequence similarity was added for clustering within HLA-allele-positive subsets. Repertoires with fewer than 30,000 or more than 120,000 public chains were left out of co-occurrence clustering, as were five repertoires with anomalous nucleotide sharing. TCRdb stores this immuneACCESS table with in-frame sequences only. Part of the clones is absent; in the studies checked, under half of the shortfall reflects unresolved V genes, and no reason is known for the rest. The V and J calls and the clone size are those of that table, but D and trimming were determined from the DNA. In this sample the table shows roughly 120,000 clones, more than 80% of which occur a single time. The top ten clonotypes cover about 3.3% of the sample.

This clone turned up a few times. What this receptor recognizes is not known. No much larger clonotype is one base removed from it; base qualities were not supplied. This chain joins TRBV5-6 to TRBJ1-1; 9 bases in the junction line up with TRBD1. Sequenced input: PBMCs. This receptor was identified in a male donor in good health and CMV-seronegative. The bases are TGTGCCAGCAGTCCGCTGCCGGGACAGGGATTAACTGAAGCTTTCTTT. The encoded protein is CASSPLPGQGLTEAFF. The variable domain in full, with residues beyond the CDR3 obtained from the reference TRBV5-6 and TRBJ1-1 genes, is DAGVTQSPTHLIKTRGQQVTLRCSPKSGHDTVSWYQQALGQGPQFIFQYYEEEERQRGNFPDRFSGHQFPNYSSELNVNALLLGDSALYLCASSPLPGQGLTEAFFGQGTRLTVV.